A selection of T cell receptor beta chains follows, all from one sample in a study of blood T cell repertoires in COVID-19. Method: immunoSEQ multiplex PCR; TCRdb's copy keeps in-frame clones and lacks some. The table lists approximately 140,000 clones, roughly 82% of them singletons, with around 12% in the top ten. Material: peripheral blood. Receptors originate from a man aged 80 or over with acute or convalescent COVID-19. Both conserved end residues are part of each CDR3. Each record gives: J gene, D gene, clone size, V gene, CDR3 DNA, CDR3 protein. The D gene is left open where the match is weak. Some rows have no size entry. The others give once, few or many, or a class for an expanded clone.

>TRBJ1-1|TRBD1|NA|TRBV7-9
TGTGCCAGCAGCCCCCGCCAGGGGGAGAACACTGAAGCTTTCTTT
CASSPRQGENTEAFF
>TRBJ2-3|TRBD2|NA|TRBV24-1
TGTGCCACCAGTGACTCCGGGACTAGCGGCACAGATACGCAGTATTTT
CATSDSGTSGTDTQYF
>TRBJ1-1|TRBD1|NA|TRBV19
TGTGCCAGTTCCTCGAGGGACAGGTCTGAAGCTTTCTTT
CASSSRDRSEAFF
>TRBJ2-7|NA|NA|TRBV6-5
TGTGCCAGCACCTCAGAGGGCTACGAGCAGTACTTC
CASTSEGYEQYF
>TRBJ2-2|NA|few|TRBV7-9
TGTGCCAGCAGCCCCCGGACTGCGAACACCGGGGAGCTGTTTTTT
CASSPRTANTGELFF
>TRBJ2-3|TRBD2|NA|TRBV11-1
TGTGCCAGCAGCGAGACGGGGGGGAACTCCGAGTATTTT
CASSETGGNSEYF
>TRBJ2-7|NA|NA|TRBV6-4
TGTGCCGGGGACATCCCCCTTTACGAGCAGTACTTC
CAGDIPLYEQYF
>TRBJ1-2|NA|NA|TRBV6-2/TRBV6-3
TGTGCCAGCAGTTACTCACGGGTAGTCGGTGATGGCTACACCTTC
CASSYSRVVGDGYTF
>TRBJ1-2|NA|NA|TRBV14
TGTGCCAGCAGCCAAGCGGGTTATAGAGAACTCTATGGCTACACCTTC
CASSQAGYRELYGYTF
>TRBJ2-5|NA|NA|TRBV6-6
TGTGCCAGCAGTTACCCCGGAGAGACCCAGTACTTC
CASSYPGETQYF
>TRBJ2-5|TRBD1|NA|TRBV15
TGTGCCACCAGCGGGAGGGACAGGGAAGAGACCCAGTACTTC
CATSGRDREETQYF
>TRBJ2-1|TRBD2|few|TRBV7-7
TGTGCCAGCAGCCCGACTAGGGCGGGGGGGCAGAATGAGCAGTTCTTC
CASSPTRAGGQNEQFF
>TRBJ2-3|NA|NA|TRBV7-2
TGTGCCAGCAGCGGCCCCACACGCACAGATACGCAGTATTTT
CASSGPTRTDTQYF
>TRBJ1-1|TRBD1|NA|TRBV29-1
TGCAGCGTTTCGGACAGGGAAGCGACTGAAGCTTTCTTT
CSVSDREATEAFF
>TRBJ1-1|NA|few|TRBV6-4
TGTGCCAGCAGTGAGGGGAGGAACACTGAAGCTTTCTTT
CASSEGRNTEAFF
>TRBJ2-1|TRBD2|NA|TRBV29-1
TGCAGCGCCGAGGGGCGGGGGAGTTACAATGAGCAGTTCTTC
CSAEGRGSYNEQFF
>TRBJ2-7|TRBD1|NA|TRBV15
TGTGCCACCAGCAGAGAACCAGGGGACAGGGGGAGCGAGCAGTACTTC
CATSREPGDRGSEQYF
>TRBJ1-6|TRBD1|NA|TRBV27
TGTGCCAGCAGTTTTCAGGGGGCGACTAATTCACCCCTCCACTTT
CASSFQGATNSPLHF
>TRBJ2-5|NA|once|TRBV11-3
TGTGCCAGCAGCCGAACAGAACAAGAGACCCAGTACTTC
CASSRTEQETQYF
>TRBJ1-4|NA|NA|TRBV18
TGTGCCAGCTCACCAGAGGGTTCGCAGGGTCGGGGGAAACTGTTTTTT
CASSPEGSQGRGKLFF
>TRBJ2-7|TRBD1|NA|TRBV10-3
TGTGCCATCAGTGGGGGGACAGGGGGCTTCTACGAGCAGTACTTC
CAISGGTGGFYEQYF
>TRBJ2-5|NA|once|TRBV19
TGTGCCAGTAGTTTACAAGAGACCCAGTACTTC
CASSLQETQYF
>TRBJ2-2|TRBD1|NA|TRBV19
TGTGCCAGTAGTATAGATCAAGGGGCAGGGGGCCGTTCCGGGGAGCTGTTTTTT
CASSIDQGAGGRSGELFF